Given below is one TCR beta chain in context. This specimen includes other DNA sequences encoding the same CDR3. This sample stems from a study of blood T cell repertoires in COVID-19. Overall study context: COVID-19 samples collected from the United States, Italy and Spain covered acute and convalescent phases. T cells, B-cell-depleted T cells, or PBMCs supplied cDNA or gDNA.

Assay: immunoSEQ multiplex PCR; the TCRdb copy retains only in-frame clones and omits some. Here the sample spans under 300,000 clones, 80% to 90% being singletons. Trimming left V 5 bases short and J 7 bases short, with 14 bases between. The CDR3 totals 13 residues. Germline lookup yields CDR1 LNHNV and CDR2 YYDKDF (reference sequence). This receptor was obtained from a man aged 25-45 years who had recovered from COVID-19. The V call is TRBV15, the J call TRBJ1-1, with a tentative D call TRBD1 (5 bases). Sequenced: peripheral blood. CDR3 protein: CATSQSGGGEAFF. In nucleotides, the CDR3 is TGTGCCACCAGCCAATCGGGGGGGGGTGAAGCTTTCTTT. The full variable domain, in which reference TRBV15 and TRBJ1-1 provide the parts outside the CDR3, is DAMVIQNPRYQVTQFGKPVTLSCSQTLNHNVMYWYQQKSSQAPKLLFHYYDKDFNNEADTPDNFQSRRPNTSFCFLDIRSPGLGDTAMYLCATSQSGGGEAFFGQGTRLTVV.